This TCR beta chain came from a study of tumor-infiltrating lymphocytes in primary liver carcinoma (dated by TCRdb to 2017 to 2019). In terms of the full investigation: Between late 2015 and March 2016, roughly 5 patients in China with histopathologically diagnosed primary liver carcinoma had their tumors surgically resected. The five patients had tumors staged T1-T3 N0M0, with maximum diameters ranging from about 4.2 to 11 cm. Reproducibility between technical replicate repertoires was high, with correlation coefficients above 0.95 and mean shared-clone rates roughly 0.91. The five patients, three men and two women aged 30 to 69 years, had hepatocellular carcinoma (four) or combined HCC and intrahepatic cholangiocarcinoma (one). Each sample produced roughly 3.65 to 7.5 million productive TCRbeta reads, and read depth showed no significant difference between tissue types. TCRbeta repertoire sequencing, expression microarrays and whole-exome sequencing were combined in the study across five regions of each liver tumor, with adjacent normal tissue and blood also included. A total of 35 specimens from 5 patients underwent TCRbeta repertoire sequencing, comprising around 25 tumor regions, 5 adjacent noncancerous liver tissues and 5 peripheral blood samples.

Starting from about 500 ng total RNA, TCRbeta-specific cDNA was produced by reverse transcription with a constant-region primer and ProtoScript II reverse transcriptase. Construction of the TCRbeta libraries relied on three nested rounds of multiplex PCR, following a slightly modified ARM-PCR procedure. The first two PCR rounds used multiplex TRBV1-TRBV30 forward primers with a Cbeta reverse primer, each for approximately 9 cycles. A final 25-cycle PCR with Deep VentR polymerase added sample barcodes and Illumina adapters. Before sequencing, amplicons between 200 and 500 bp were purified from gel using a QIAquick gel extraction kit. An Illumina HiSeq 2500 was used to sequence the TCRbeta amplicons, generating 250-bp paired-end reads. Concerning the study's data processing: Quality trimming of reads was performed with Trimmomatic v0.33, and paired reads were merged with FLASH v1.2.11 so that full CDR3 sequences could be recovered. MiGEC v1.2.1b assigned V, D and J germline segments to the rearranged TCRbeta sequences. VDJtools v1.0.0 computed clonotype statistics and Shannon-Wiener diversity indices. Except for diversity analysis, only each sample's 250 most abundant clonotypes were used in subsequent analyses to reduce sampling bias. TCRdb reran the public reads through fastp at Q25 and MiXCR, keeping productive beta chains. CDR3 protein duplicates are merged, each entry listing the most common genes and DNA. TCRdb assigned the V and J calls; the authors' analysis was not used. This sample lists around 330,000 distinct CDR3 sequences; almost 60% were detected once. The ten largest clones add up to about 17% of the sample.

Per the germline V gene, MDHEN is the CDR1 and SYDVKM is the CDR2. The CDR3 measures 14 amino acids from cysteine to phenylalanine. Only the CDR3 DNA is retained, 42 bases long and in frame from the first base. Blood RNA was extracted from unsorted whole blood using TRIzol reagent, and germline DNA was obtained with the DNeasy Blood & Tissue kit. At the time of sampling, the patients had chronic HBV infection and had not received any treatment. Before surgery, 3.5 to 4 milliliters of peripheral blood were drawn into K2EDTA tubes. Notes on this clonotype: No antigen is known for it. One junction end disagrees with the germline gene, perhaps due to a read error.

General conclusions and limits of the study: Because sequencing covered only the TCR beta chain and unpaired alpha chains were not captured, true repertoire diversity is likely underestimated. Consistent with antigen-driven expansion, pairs of tumor regions showed higher repertoire overlap (mean around 35%) than either tumor-adjacent pairs (about 17%) or tumor-blood pairs (around 14%). A significantly larger repertoire fraction was made up by the top 250 clones in tumors than in blood (p = 0.039). The study included only a few patients, and the authors note findings should be validated in a larger study. Comparison of CD4+ and CD8+ T cell repertoires was precluded by the use of bulk unsorted samples.

This clonotype was sampled from a woman in her 30s with primary liver carcinoma and hepatitis B virus infection. The chain is encoded by TRBV28 joined to TRBJ2-1; TRBD1 matches 9 bases in the middle. The sequenced sample was peripheral blood. The base sequence is TGTGCCAGCAGTTCACAGGGGGCCTACGATGAGCAGTTCTTC. The encoded protein is CASSSQGAYDEQFF.